The next 19 T cell receptor beta chains were all read from a single sample in a study of blood T cells in healthy people across ages. It was with a sample-barcoded 5' primer and a J-beta primer mix that a second PCR of about 6 to 11 cycles was run. TCRdb passed the 5' RACE reads through MiXCR, listing each CDR3 protein once. The sample lists around 1.5 million distinct CDR3 sequences, almost 60% seen once, with more than 6% in the top ten. The specimen was blood. The source is a man between 18 and 29 years old in good health.

DNA of the CDR3: TGTGCCACCAGCAATTTGGCTGAGGGTCGTACTGAAGCTTTCTTT. Encoded protein: CATSNLAEGRTEAFF. The rearrangement links TRBV15 to TRBJ1-1, with D uncertain. Germline CDR1 LNHNV, CDR2 YYDKDF (reference sequence). Trimming left V 4 bases short and J 5 bases short, with 17 bases between. The CDR3 has 15 residues.

This clonotype was seen a few times. The chain links TRBV6-1 to TRBJ2-3, with 8 bases that match TRBD1. The V segment lost 3 bases and the J segment 3 bases; nucleotides outside the gene matches: 5. CDR1 is MNHNS, CDR2 SASEGT, per germline. The CDR3 length is 15 residues. The CDR3 region has the DNA TGTGCCAGCAGTGAGGCAGGGGGCGAAACAGATACGCAGTATTTT. Amino acid sequence: CASSEAGGETDTQYF.

There are a few counts of this clonotype. V is TRBV29-1 and J is TRBJ2-1; 7 bases are shared with TRBD1. CDR3 length equals 16 residues. The V segment lost 2 bases and the J segment 4 bases; nucleotides outside the gene matches: 11. CDR1 is SQVTM, CDR2 ANQGSEA, per germline. This CDR3 is CSVEPGGPGIYNEQFF. CDR3 DNA: TGCAGCGTTGAACCAGGGGGACCGGGGATATACAATGAGCAGTTCTTC.

A remark on this clonotype: Germline and junction disagree at one end, which may indicate a read error. The gene calls are TRBV3-1 and TRBJ1-4; tentative D call: TRBD1 (6 bases). CDR1 LGHDT and CDR2 YNNKEL come from the germline V gene (reference sequence). The CDR3 extends over 14 amino acids. The CDR3 here is CASSPGTQNEKLFF. Here the CDR3 DNA reads TGTGCCAGCAGCCCGGGGACACAAAATGAAAAGCTGTTTTTT.

The CDR3 loop is CSVSYTGELFF. Written as DNA, the CDR3 is TGCAGCGTTAGTTACACCGGGGAGCTGTTTTTT. The J gene is TRBJ2-2, the V gene TRBV29-1; D remains ambiguous. Germline loops: CDR1 SQVTM, CDR2 ANQGSEA. CDR3 size: 11 residues. Trimming left V 5 bases short and J 3 bases short, with 4 bases between.

The chain employs TRBV3-1 and TRBJ2-7; D gene unclear. The germline CDR1 and CDR2 sequences are LGHDT and YNNKEL (reference sequence). Trimming took off 6 bases at V and 3 bases at J, with 12 bases between the two ends. This CDR3 has 13 residues. The CDR3 region has the DNA TGTGCCAGCAGGCTCAGTTCTAACTACGAGCAGTACTTC. It translates to CASRLSSNYEQYF.

The chain carries TRBV7-2 and TRBJ1-2; D gene ambiguous. Germline loops: CDR1 SGHTA, CDR2 FQGNSA. Trimming left V 1 base short and J 6 bases short, with 9 bases between. The CDR3 contains 13 residues. CDR3 in amino acids: CASSLDVGNGYTF. CDR3 nucleotide sequence: TGTGCCAGCAGCTTAGATGTAGGGAATGGCTACACCTTC.

The chain employs TRBV2 and TRBJ1-6; D is undetermined. CDR1 is SNHLY and CDR2 is FYNNEI in the germline V gene. The CDR3 is 14 residues long. Trimming took 6 bases from V and 9 from J, leaving 15 bases between them. CDR3 coding DNA: TGTGCCAGCAGGGCATCGAGTGGGAGTTCACCCCTCCACTTT. Protein product: CASRASSGSSPLHF.

The chain recombines TRBV7-2 with TRBJ2-4; tentative D call: TRBD2 (7 bases). Germline CDR1 is SGHTA and CDR2 is FQGNSA. This CDR3 spans 15 amino acids. Trimming stripped 2 bases from V and 6 bases from J, with 14 bases between. The DNA for the CDR3 is TGTGCCAGCAGCTTAAGGGGGGGCCCGGGAAACATTCAGTACTTC. Its translation is CASSLRGGPGNIQYF.

The V and J genes are TRBV12-3 or TRBV12-4 and TRBJ1-1, with D uncertain. The CDR3 runs 11 residues. The V end was cut by 4 bases, the J end by 11 bases, with 11 bases between. The CDR3: CASSSPGRAFF. CDR3 DNA sequence: TGTGCCAGCAGTTCCCCTGGGCGGGCTTTCTTT.

V is TRBV7-9 and J is TRBJ2-1; D may match TRBD1 or TRBD2 (5 bases each). The CDR3 contains 16 residues. The germline V gene encodes CDR1 SEHNR and CDR2 FQNEAQ (reference sequence). V was trimmed by 2 bases and J by 8 bases, leaving 19 bases between them. The DNA of the CDR3 is TGTGCCAGCAGCTTATTGTCAGGGACGGTTATGGATGAGCAGTTCTTC. Encoded protein: CASSLLSGTVMDEQFF.

This clonotype was counted between two and nine times. The gene calls are TRBV6-6 and TRBJ2-5; TRBD2 aligns across 7 bases. The DNA end lines up better with TRBJ2-7; the J call may be wrong. CDR1 is MNHNY and CDR2 is SVGAGI in the germline V gene (reference sequence). The CDR3 consists of 15 residues. The CDR3 DNA follows: TGTGCCAGCAGCACGGGGGGACCCGCGGTGGACGAGCAGTACTTC. Its protein product is CASSTGGPAVDEQYF.

The table lists this clonotype with a count of one. It is likely a read error, because the conserved phenylalanine at the end of the CDR3 is missing. J is TRBJ2-4 and V is TRBV4-3; the D gene is possibly TRBD2 (6 bases). V dropped 4 bases and J dropped 9 bases, with 19 bases sitting between them. Germline values: CDR1 LGHNA, CDR2 YSLEER. The CDR3 spans 15 residues. The CDR3 nucleotides read TGCGCCAGCAGCCCGGAACTGACTAGTTCGGGCATTCAGTACTGC. Protein sequence: CASSPELTSSGIQYC.

This chain uses TRBV12-3 or TRBV12-4 with TRBJ2-5; D unclear. The length of the CDR3 is 16 residues. V lost 0 bases, J lost 5 bases, and 16 bases lay in between. CDR3 sequence (DNA): TGTGCCAGCAGTTTAGCGCTTGGTAGATTACGGGAGACCCAGTACTTC. This translates into CASSLALGRLRETQYF.

This clonotype was detected only a few times. CDR3 nucleotide sequence: TGTGCCAGTAAAGACAGTCCAGATACGCAGTATTTT. Translated, it gives CASKDSPDTQYF. The J gene is TRBJ2-3, the V gene TRBV28; D possibly corresponds to TRBD1 (5 bases). CDR1 is MDHEN and CDR2 is SYDVKM in the germline V gene. The CDR3 covers 12 residues. V was shortened by 9 bases and J by 4 bases, with 11 bases between the two germline ends. Variable domain in full (rest from reference TRBV28 and TRBJ2-3): DVKVTQSSRYLVKRTGEKVFLECVQDMDHENMFWYRQDPGLGLRLIYFSYDVKMKEKGDIPEGYSVSREKKERFSLILESASTNQTSMYLCASKDSPDTQYFGPGTRLTVL.

The chain has TRBV5-1 and TRBJ2-1; D not resolved. TRBJ2-7 explains the end of the DNA better; the J call may be wrong. This CDR3 is 16 amino acids long. Germline V gene lookup returns CDR1 SGHRS and CDR2 YFSETQ. As DNA, the CDR3 is TGCGCCAGCAGCTTGTGGGTAGATTCCCCCACGAGGGAGCAGTACTTC. Translating gives CASSLWVDSPTREQYF.

The CDR3 reads CATKRQGSVGELFF. CDR3 coding DNA: TGTGCCACCAAGCGACAGGGTTCCGTCGGGGAGCTGTTTTTT. This chain connects TRBV24-1 to TRBJ2-2; 7 nucleotides match TRBD1. Germline assignment: CDR1 KGHDR and CDR2 SFDVKD. V trimming: 8 bases; J trimming: 7 bases; junction bases outside the gene matches: 9. The CDR3 extends over 14 amino acids.

The rearrangement uses TRBV10-3 and TRBJ1-2, with D tentatively TRBD1 (5 bases). CDR3 size: 15 residues. Germline V lookup: CDR1 ENHRY, CDR2 SYGVKD. The V end was cut by 0 bases, the J end by 2 bases, with 10 bases between. CDR3 region: CAISESRDGNYGYTF. CDR3 nucleotides: TGTGCCATCAGTGAGTCGCGGGACGGGAACTATGGCTACACCTTC.

CDR3 loop: CASSPAPGRWDEQFF. CDR3 coding DNA: TGTGCCAGCAGCCCCGCCCCAGGGAGATGGGATGAGCAGTTCTTC. The rearrangement links TRBV5-6 to TRBJ2-1; D tentatively fits TRBD1 or TRBD2 (5 bases each). This CDR3 has 15 amino acids. Between the trimmed V and J ends, which lost 4 bases and 8 bases, there was a span of 19 bases. Looked up from germline, CDR1 is SGHDT and CDR2 is YYEEEE.